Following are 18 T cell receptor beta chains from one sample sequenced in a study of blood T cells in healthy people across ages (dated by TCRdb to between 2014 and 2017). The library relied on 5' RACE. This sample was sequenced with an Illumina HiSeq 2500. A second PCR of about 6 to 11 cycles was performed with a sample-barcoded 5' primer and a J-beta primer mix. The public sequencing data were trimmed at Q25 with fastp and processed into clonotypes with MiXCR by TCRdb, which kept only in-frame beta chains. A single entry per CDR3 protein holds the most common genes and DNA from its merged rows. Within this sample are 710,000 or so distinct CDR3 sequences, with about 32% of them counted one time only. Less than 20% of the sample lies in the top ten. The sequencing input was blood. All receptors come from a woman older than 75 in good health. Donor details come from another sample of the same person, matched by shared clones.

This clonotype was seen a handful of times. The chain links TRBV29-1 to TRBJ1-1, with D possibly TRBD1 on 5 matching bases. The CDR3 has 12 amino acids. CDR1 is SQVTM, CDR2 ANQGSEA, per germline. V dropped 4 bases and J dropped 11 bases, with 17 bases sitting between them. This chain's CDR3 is CSVVGRVTQAFF. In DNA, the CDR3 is TGCAGCGTTGTGGGCAGGGTGACGCAGGCTTTCTTT.

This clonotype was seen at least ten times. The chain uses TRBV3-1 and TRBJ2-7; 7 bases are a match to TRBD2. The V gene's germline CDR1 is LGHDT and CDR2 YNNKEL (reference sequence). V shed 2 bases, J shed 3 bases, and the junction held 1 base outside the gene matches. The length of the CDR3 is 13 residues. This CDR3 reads CASSQSSGYEQYF. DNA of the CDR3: TGTGCCAGCAGCCAATCTAGCGGCTACGAGCAGTACTTC.

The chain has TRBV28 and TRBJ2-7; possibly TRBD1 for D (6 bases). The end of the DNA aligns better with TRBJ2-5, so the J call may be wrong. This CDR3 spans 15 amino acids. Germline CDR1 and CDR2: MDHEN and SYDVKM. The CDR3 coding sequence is TGTGCCAGCAGTCCCCAGACAGGTTTTGATGAGACCCAGTACTTC. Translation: CASSPQTGFDETQYF.

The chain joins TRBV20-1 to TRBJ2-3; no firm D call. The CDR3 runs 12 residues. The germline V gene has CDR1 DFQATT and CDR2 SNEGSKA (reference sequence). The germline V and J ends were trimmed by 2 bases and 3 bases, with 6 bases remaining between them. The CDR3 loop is CSARSGTDTQYF. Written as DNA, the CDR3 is TGCAGTGCTAGAAGTGGGACAGATACGCAGTATTTT.

CDR3 sequence: CSVGPGGHSNQPQHF. CDR3 coding DNA: TGCAGCGTTGGGCCAGGGGGGCATAGCAATCAGCCCCAGCATTTT. V usage is TRBV29-1 and J usage is TRBJ1-5; the match to TRBD1 covers 7 bases. Germline CDR1 SQVTM, CDR2 ANQGSEA. J gave up 0 bases and V 4 bases, and 6 bases lay outside the gene matches. CDR3 size: 15 residues.

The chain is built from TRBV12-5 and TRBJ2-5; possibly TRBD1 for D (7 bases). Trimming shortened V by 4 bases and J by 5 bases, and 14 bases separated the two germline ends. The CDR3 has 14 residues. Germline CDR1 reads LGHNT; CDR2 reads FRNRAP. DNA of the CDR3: TGTGCTAGTGGTTCCCCCGCAGGGGGGGAGACCCAGTACTTC. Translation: CASGSPAGGETQYF.

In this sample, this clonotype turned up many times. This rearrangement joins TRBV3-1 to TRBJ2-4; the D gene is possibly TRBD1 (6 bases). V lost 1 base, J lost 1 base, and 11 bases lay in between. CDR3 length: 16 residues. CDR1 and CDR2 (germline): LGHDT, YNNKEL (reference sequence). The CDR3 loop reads CASSQGPQGAKNIQYF. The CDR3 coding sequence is TGTGCCAGCAGCCAAGGTCCTCAGGGGGCCAAAAACATTCAGTACTTC.

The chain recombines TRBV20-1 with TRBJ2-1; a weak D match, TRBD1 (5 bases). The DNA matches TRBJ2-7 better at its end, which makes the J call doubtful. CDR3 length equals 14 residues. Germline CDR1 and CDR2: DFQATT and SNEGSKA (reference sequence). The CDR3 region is CSALLGLEDYEQYF. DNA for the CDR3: TGCAGTGCTCTTTTGGGGCTAGAGGACTACGAGCAGTACTTC.

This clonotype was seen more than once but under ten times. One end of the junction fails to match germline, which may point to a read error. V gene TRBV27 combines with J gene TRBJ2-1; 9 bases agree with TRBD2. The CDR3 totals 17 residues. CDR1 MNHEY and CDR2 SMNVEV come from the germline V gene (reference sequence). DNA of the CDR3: TGTACCAGCAGTTTACCCCGACTAGCGGATTCCTACAATGAGCAGTTCTTC. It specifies CTSSLPRLADSYNEQFF.

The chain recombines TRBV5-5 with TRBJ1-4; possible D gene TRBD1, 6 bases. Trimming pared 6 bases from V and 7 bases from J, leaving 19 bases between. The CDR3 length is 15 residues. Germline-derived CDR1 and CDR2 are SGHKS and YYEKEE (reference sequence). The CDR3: CASMINFGGGEKLFF. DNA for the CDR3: TGTGCCAGCATGATAAACTTTGGGGGCGGTGAAAAACTGTTTTTT.

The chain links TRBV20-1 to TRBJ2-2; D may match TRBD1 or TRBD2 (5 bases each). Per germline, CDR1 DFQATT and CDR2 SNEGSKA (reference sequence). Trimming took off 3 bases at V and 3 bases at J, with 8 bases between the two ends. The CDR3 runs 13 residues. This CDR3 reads CSASGTYTGELFF. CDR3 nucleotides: TGCAGTGCTAGCGGGACCTACACCGGGGAGCTGTTTTTT.

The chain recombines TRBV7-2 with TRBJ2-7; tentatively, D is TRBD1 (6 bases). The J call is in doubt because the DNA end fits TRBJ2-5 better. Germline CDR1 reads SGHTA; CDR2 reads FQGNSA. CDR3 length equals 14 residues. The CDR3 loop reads CASSQRAGVETQYF. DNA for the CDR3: TGTGCCAGCAGTCAACGGGCAGGGGTAGAGACCCAGTACTTC.

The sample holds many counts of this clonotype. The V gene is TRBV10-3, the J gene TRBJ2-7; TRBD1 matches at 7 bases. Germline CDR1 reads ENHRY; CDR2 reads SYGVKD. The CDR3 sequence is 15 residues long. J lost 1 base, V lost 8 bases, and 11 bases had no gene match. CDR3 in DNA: TGTGCCATCGGGACCGGGACAGCTCAATCCTACGAGCAGTACTTC. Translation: CAIGTGTAQSYEQYF.

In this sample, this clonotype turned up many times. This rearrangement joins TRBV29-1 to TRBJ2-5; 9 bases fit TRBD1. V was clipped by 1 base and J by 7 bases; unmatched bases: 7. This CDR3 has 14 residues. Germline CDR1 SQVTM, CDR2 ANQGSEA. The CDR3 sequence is CSVEVGGQGGTQYF. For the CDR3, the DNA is TGCAGCGTTGAAGTCGGGGGACAGGGTGGGACCCAGTACTTC. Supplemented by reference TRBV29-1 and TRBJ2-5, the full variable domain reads SAVISQKPSRDICQRGTSLTIQCQVDSQVTMMFWYRQQPGQSLTLIATANQGSEATYESGFVIDKFPISRPNLTFSTLTVSNMSPEDSSIYLCSVEVGGQGGTQYFGPGTRLLVL.

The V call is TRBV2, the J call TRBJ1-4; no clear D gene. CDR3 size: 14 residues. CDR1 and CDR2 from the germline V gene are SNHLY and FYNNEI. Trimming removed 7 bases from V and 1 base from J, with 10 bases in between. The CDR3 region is CASIPRRTNEKLFF. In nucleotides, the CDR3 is TGTGCCAGCATCCCACGGCGAACTAATGAAAAACTGTTTTTT.

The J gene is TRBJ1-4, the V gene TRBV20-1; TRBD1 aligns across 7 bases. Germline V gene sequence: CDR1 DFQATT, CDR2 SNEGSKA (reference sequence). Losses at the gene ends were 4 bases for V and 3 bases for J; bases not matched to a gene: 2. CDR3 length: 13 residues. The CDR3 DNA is TGCAGTGCTAACCAGGGGGCTAATGAAAAACTGTTTTTT. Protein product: CSANQGANEKLFF.

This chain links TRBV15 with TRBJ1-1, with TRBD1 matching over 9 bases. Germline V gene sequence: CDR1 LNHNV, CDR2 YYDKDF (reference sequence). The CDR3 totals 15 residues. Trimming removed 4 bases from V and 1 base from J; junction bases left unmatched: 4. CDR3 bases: TGTGCCACCAGCACCGACAGGGGGGGGAACACTGAAGCTTTCTTT. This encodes CATSTDRGGNTEAFF. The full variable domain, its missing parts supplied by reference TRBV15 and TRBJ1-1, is DAMVIQNPRYQVTQFGKPVTLSCSQTLNHNVMYWYQQKSSQAPKLLFHYYDKDFNNEADTPDNFQSRRPNTSFCFLDIRSPGLGDTAMYLCATSTDRGGNTEAFFGQGTRLTVV.

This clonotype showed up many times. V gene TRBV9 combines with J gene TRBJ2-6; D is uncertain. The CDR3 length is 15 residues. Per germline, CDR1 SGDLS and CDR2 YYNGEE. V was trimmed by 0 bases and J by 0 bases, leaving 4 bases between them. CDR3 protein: CASSVVTSGANVLTF. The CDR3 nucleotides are TGTGCCAGCAGCGTAGTAACCTCTGGGGCCAACGTCCTGACTTTC.